The entry below describes one TCR beta chain. It lacks a known antigen. No qualities accompany the bases; no much larger clone lies one base away. The library was prepared using the immunoSEQ multiplex PCR assay. The multiplex PCR relied on a mix of 60 forward primers for TCR Vbeta segments and 13 reverse primers for TCR Jbeta segments. A multiplex PCR assay on genomic DNA amplified the CDR3 region of rearranged TCR beta genes. On the Illumina HiSeq System, the amplified TCR beta libraries were sequenced as 87-base-pair reads. Turning to the authors' computational methods: A later analysis counted approximately 84 million unique TCR beta chains across the 690 or so repertoires, and around 12 million of these chains were shared by at least two donors. To remove PCR and sequencing errors, raw reads were error-corrected and collapsed into unique sequences using a nearest-neighbor algorithm that merged closely related sequences. Alignment of CDR3 sequences to IMGT reference sequences was used to assign V, D and J gene segments. For a sequence to be retained, a match of at least six nucleotides was required to both a V gene segment and a J gene segment. A rearrangement counted as productive if the CDR3 had no stop codons and remained in frame with V and J, and every other rearrangement counted as non-productive. Following IMGT convention, CDR3 was defined as the stretch from the second conserved V-encoded cysteine to the conserved J-encoded phenylalanine. The earlier analysis of about 620 of the donors excluded sequences that lacked an unambiguous match to a single V gene segment. An earlier analysis of fewer than 750 of the donors classified V segments as functional when productive rearrangements were above 56.7% and as segregating when the standard deviation between donors was above 5%. To diagnose cytomegalovirus status from the catalog of TCR beta chain sequences, a statistical classification framework was built. In a later analysis, V and J genes were assigned by comparing TCR nucleotide sequences against IMGT/GENE-DB human TR gene sequences. In a later analysis, CDR3 sequences and most-parsimonious VDJ recombination scenarios were assigned using the TCRdist pipeline. In a later analysis, each TCR beta chain was defined by its CDR3 amino acid sequence together with its V-gene family, and reads without a unique V-gene family were excluded. As a way to deal with suspected cross-contamination and a sequencing artifact, a later analysis dropped 450 to 700 nucleotide sequences that were highly shared and had low generation probability. For each public chain, a later analysis derived a clonal expansion index from normalized ranks of inferred template counts within each repertoire. In a later analysis, generation probabilities were computed using a VDJ recombination model fitted to out-of-frame rearrangements, and the results were checked against IGoR. A later analysis scored TCR-TCR, TCR-HLA and TCR-CMV co-occurrence with hypergeometric tests, applying a repertoire-size bias correction to TCR pairs. False discovery rates were estimated in a later analysis by permuting HLA or CMV assignments 20 times. In a later analysis, co-occurring TCRs were grouped with DBSCAN, and TCRdist sequence similarity was added when clustering was performed within HLA-allele-positive subsets. Co-occurrence clustering excluded repertoires with fewer than 30,000 or more than 120,000 public chains, plus five with anomalous nucleotide sharing. TCRdb mirrors the immuneACCESS table, restricted to in-frame sequences. Some clones are absent from its copies; in checked studies, under half trace to an unresolved V gene, and the reason for the others is unknown. The V and J calls and clone size were taken over from that table, and D and trimming were inferred from the DNA. The sample table contains around 130,000 clones; only one count was recorded for roughly 80% of them. The top ten clonotypes cover roughly 2% of the sample.

The data are from a study of cytomegalovirus exposure and HLA in healthy donors (dated by TCRdb to about 2017). Background for the entire study: An earlier analysis of approximately 640 of the donors reported 250 to 350 Gb of sequence data and 117 million unique TCR beta sequences from about 180 million T cells. An early release covering roughly 580 HLA-typed donors comprised 300 to 350 gigabases of sequencing data and tens of millions of unique TCR sequences. Of the roughly 400 genotyped donors, roughly 80% fell in the genetic ancestry cluster associated with self-reported Caucasian donors. The aim of the study was to test whether cataloging public T cell receptors could identify signatures of past pathogen exposure. The study used immunosequencing to profile the T cell repertoires of about 670 subjects and linked those repertoires to cytomegalovirus serostatus. Besides the first cohort of around 670 subjects, a separate validation cohort made up of 95 to 150 different subjects was used. To predict cytomegalovirus infection status, the study combined high-throughput TCR immunosequencing, statistical association of individual TCRs with disease status, and machine learning. A later analysis re-examined previously published TCR beta repertoires from more than 650 donors and added high-resolution HLA genotyping to investigate patterns of TCR occurrence. Rather than using new phenotypic data, the later analysis identified candidate immune exposures from TCR beta sequences and from how often those sequences occurred across donors. In an earlier analysis of 500 to 650 of the donors, high-throughput TCR beta sequencing was used to judge whether each TCR beta V gene segment behaved as functional or pseudogenic. Alongside the repertoire data, information on donor age, sex, ethnicity and CMV serostatus was compiled. Genome-wide SNP genotypes for about 65% of the 666 donors were used in a later genetic analysis, which treated that subset as a discovery cohort. All discovery cohort repertoires had been generated on a single sequencing platform. HLA typing included class I and class II loci at four-digit resolution. The number of donors typed differed by locus, with roughly 629-640 for A, B, C, DRB1 and DQB1, roughly 550 for DQA1, 600 to 610 for DPA1, and some 470 for DPB1. Several DR-DQ haplotypes were treated as single units for association and clustering because of strong linkage in the cohort. Among about 400 genotyped donors of the cohort, an average of about 220,000 unique TCR beta nucleotide sequences was sequenced per donor, of which approximately 18% were non-productive. Points the paper makes about the study in general: Compared with the 666-donor mean, donors in an Asian-associated ancestry cluster had fewer N-insertions in productive TCRs, according to a later genetic analysis. In a later analysis, HLA-associated TCR beta chains showed more clonal expansion and lower generation probabilities than non-associated chains that were equally common. According to the authors, the approach could potentially be generalized to other disease states and immunological phenotypes. Because the 87-base-pair reads could not distinguish some IMGT-functional V segments, including TRBV6-2 and TRBV6-3, those segments were excluded. V-gene and J-gene trimming of TCR beta chains was associated with a missense DCLRE1C variant in a later genetic analysis, and the association was replicated in an independent cohort. A later analysis reported that several top co-occurrence clusters appeared linked to parvovirus B19, influenza, CMV and Epstein-Barr virus. Because HLA typing was unavailable for some donors at each locus, only the typed subset was used in association tests. Specific HLA alleles were associated with roughly 16,000 TCR beta sequences at a false discovery rate of 0.05 in a later analysis. A further reported finding was that TCR beta sequences accurately predicted the HLA-A and HLA-B alleles for most subjects in the first cohort. For the cohort, immune exposure information was limited to CMV serostatus. In vitro tests confirmed that a few of the cytomegalovirus-associated TCR beta chains recognize cytomegalovirus antigens. The cohort was sequenced for TCR beta chains only, and without alpha or paired-chain data the features that could be detected were limited. When HLA alleles, especially DR and DQ, strongly co-occurred, TCR associations were difficult to assign to individual alleles. Across donors, most TCR sequences were observed very rarely, whereas some public TCRs were present in many individuals. A cluster of highly shared sequence variants was judged likely to be a technical artifact of the sequencing pipeline. The study listed 150 to 200 TCR beta chains as associated with cytomegalovirus. Correlated functional status among segregating V segments might be attributable to linkage disequilibrium, but an unknown experimental factor could not be ruled out. The classifier was reported to diagnose cytomegalovirus status with high specificity and sensitivity in both the original cohort and the validation cohort. In an earlier analysis of around 600 of the donors, most TCR beta V segments were observed in productive rearrangements about 87% or about 30% of the time, broadly matching IMGT annotations. In a later analysis, most CMV-associated TCR beta chains were found to appear HLA-restricted, with HLA associations seemingly driven largely by CMV exposure. Roughly uniform sequencing depth across donors was assumed in presence/absence analyses, although this assumption may not hold. The earlier analysis of a few hundred of the donors excluded around 17 rarely observed V segments, including chromosome 9 orphons, because counts were too low. A later analysis found that TCR association rates varied across HLA loci, with DRB1 alleles showing the most associated TCRs and HLA-C alleles the fewest.

The cohort consisted of approximately 670 healthy bone marrow donors. All cohort members were sampled while nominally healthy, although unrecorded immune exposures were likely present. The donor tested CMV seropositive and was one of the 289 seropositive cohort members. Each donor provided a peripheral blood sample, and peripheral blood mononuclear cells were used for TCR beta sequencing. The Qiagen DNeasy Blood Extraction Kit was used to extract genomic DNA from the blood cell samples. Reading the germline V gene gives CDR1 SGHDT and CDR2 YYEEEE. CDR3 length: 13 amino acids, cysteine to phenylalanine. Only CDR3 DNA remains: 39 bases, in frame from the first base. The V end loses 4 bases and the J end loses 1 base, and a stretch of 9 bases separates them.

The rearrangement combines TRBV5-6 with TRBJ2-7; no D gene is confidently identified. Input material: PBMCs. The sequence derives from a woman aged 40 to 50 in good health and CMV-seropositive. CDR3 sequence: CASSMDRSYEQYF. The nucleotide sequence is given as TGTGCCAGCAGCATGGACCGGTCCTACGAGCAGTACTTC. Reference TRBV5-6 and TRBJ2-7 proteins supply the regions before and after the CDR3; the full variable domain is: DAGVTQSPTHLIKTRGQQVTLRCSPKSGHDTVSWYQQALGQGPQFIFQYYEEEERQRGNFPDRFSGHQFPNYSSELNVNALLLGDSALYLCASSMDRSYEQYFGPGTRLTVT.